A selection of T cell receptor beta chains follows, all from one sample in a study of blood T cell repertoires in COVID-19. Repertoires were generated with immunoSEQ multiplex PCR, while TCRdb's copy carries only in-frame clones and drops some. The table shows roughly 180,000 clones, with roughly 80% occurring only once. The sample comprised peripheral blood. These receptor sequences come from a middle-aged woman with COVID-19, enrolled during active disease. Both conserved end residues are part of each CDR3. A D gene is named only where the DNA matches it firmly. Clone size is not always given. Where it is, it says once, few, many or a class for expanded clones.

cdr3_aa cdr3_nt d_call j_call v_call clone_size
CASSPVSGGGGLKNEQYF TGTGCCAGCAGTCCCGTGAGCGGGGGAGGGGGCTTGAAGAACGAGCAGTACTTC NA TRBJ2-7 TRBV28 NA
CASSQGQGTGELFF TGTGCCAGCAGCCAGGGACAGGGGACCGGGGAGCTGTTTTTT TRBD1 TRBJ2-2 TRBV3-1/TRBV3-2 NA
CASSQDHNRPEAFF TGTGCCAGCAGCCAAGATCATAACAGACCTGAAGCTTTCTTT NA TRBJ1-1 TRBV3-1/TRBV3-2 NA
CASSSPVLLAGGNTGELFF TGTGCCAGCAGTTCGCCCGTACTACTAGCGGGGGGGAACACCGGGGAGCTGTTTTTT TRBD2 TRBJ2-2 TRBV6-2/TRBV6-3 NA
CASSYWPGTSGNEQFF TGTGCCAGCAGTTATTGGCCCGGGACTAGCGGTAATGAGCAGTTCTTC TRBD2 TRBJ2-1 TRBV6-2/TRBV6-3 NA
CASSEMTGATNEKLFF TGTGCCAGCAGTGAGATGACAGGCGCAACTAATGAAAAACTGTTTTTT NA TRBJ1-4 TRBV6-1 NA
CASSYANYNEQFF TGTGCCAGCAGCTACGCTAACTACAATGAGCAGTTCTTC NA TRBJ2-1 TRBV28 NA
CASSLAQGAREQYF TGTGCCAGCAGCTTGGCCCAGGGGGCGAGGGAGCAGTACTTC TRBD1 TRBJ2-7 TRBV5-4 NA
CASSQAGVSYNEQFF TGTGCCAGCAGCCAAGCGGGAGTTTCCTACAATGAGCAGTTCTTC TRBD2 TRBJ2-1 TRBV7-3 NA
CSASSDRGQTGELFF TGCAGTGCTAGTTCTGACAGGGGTCAGACCGGGGAGCTGTTTTTT TRBD1 TRBJ2-2 TRBV20-1 NA
CASSLNSGSYNEQFF TGTGCCAGCAGCTTAAACAGCGGGAGTTACAATGAGCAGTTCTTC TRBD2 TRBJ2-1 TRBV7-3 NA
CASSPIDRGAEQFF TGTGCCAGCTCACCCATCGACAGGGGAGCCGAGCAGTTCTTC TRBD1 TRBJ2-1 TRBV18 NA
CASSPDLTYEQYF TGTGCCAGCTCCCCTGACTTAACATATGAGCAGTACTTC NA TRBJ2-7 TRBV7-2 NA
CATSSRDTSSYEQYF TGTGCCACCAGTAGCCGGGACACCTCATCCTACGAGCAGTACTTC NA TRBJ2-7 TRBV24-1 NA
CASSQVRYTEAFF TGCGCCAGCAGCCAAGTTCGGTACACTGAAGCTTTCTTT NA TRBJ1-1 TRBV4-1 NA
CASSLGIQGNEQFF TGTGCCAGCAGCTTGGGGATCCAGGGGAATGAGCAGTTCTTC NA TRBJ2-1 TRBV11-3 NA
CASSSSDRANVLTF TGTGCCAGCAGCTCCTCGGACAGGGCCAACGTCCTGACTTTC NA TRBJ2-6 TRBV7-9 NA
CASSAGDSPYEQYF TGTGCCAGCAGCGCGGGGGACAGCCCCTACGAGCAGTACTTC NA TRBJ2-7 TRBV9 few
CAWSTGSTVTDTQYF TGTGCCTGGAGTACGGGGTCCACCGTCACAGATACGCAGTATTTT NA TRBJ2-3 TRBV30 NA
CASSEVGQNTEAFF TGTGCCAGCAGTGAGGTTGGGCAGAACACTGAAGCTTTCTTT NA TRBJ1-1 TRBV2 many
CASSLPAGGQNGELFF TGTGCCAGCAGCTTGCCAGCGGGAGGGCAGAACGGGGAGCTGTTTTTT TRBD2 TRBJ2-2 TRBV5-4 NA
CASSTPGKYNEQFF TGTGCCAGCAGCACCCCGGGAAAATACAATGAGCAGTTCTTC NA TRBJ2-1 TRBV11-3 NA
CASSVGGSNTGELFF TGTGCCAGTAGTGTCGGGGGATCGAACACCGGGGAGCTGTTTTTT NA TRBJ2-2 TRBV19 NA
CASSSRTGRKETQYF TGTGCCAGCAGTTCCCGGACAGGACGCAAAGAGACCCAGTACTTC TRBD1 TRBJ2-5 TRBV6-5 NA
CASIRQGWSPEAFF TGTGCCAGCATCCGGCAGGGCTGGAGCCCTGAAGCTTTCTTT NA TRBJ1-1 TRBV6-5 once
CASSLSQNTEAFF TGTGCCAGCAGCTTATCACAGAACACTGAAGCTTTCTTT NA TRBJ1-1 TRBV11-3 NA
CASSQSSGGNSPLHF TGTGCCAGCAGCCAATCCTCGGGGGGCAATTCACCCCTCCACTTT NA TRBJ1-6 TRBV11-1 NA
CASRLTSGSGNEQFF TGTGCCAGTAGATTAACTAGCGGGAGTGGCAATGAGCAGTTCTTC TRBD2 TRBJ2-1 TRBV19 NA
CASSLQWNTEAFF TGTGCCAGCAGTCTGCAGTGGAACACTGAAGCTTTCTTT NA TRBJ1-1 TRBV6-5 NA
CASSYHRGEQFF TGTGCCAGCAGTTACCACAGGGGGGAGCAGTTCTTC TRBD1 TRBJ2-1 TRBV6-5 NA
CATSRTGTSGRLAEQFF TGTGCCACCAGCAGAACTGGGACTAGCGGGAGGCTGGCTGAGCAGTTCTTC TRBD2 TRBJ2-1 TRBV15 few
CSARGGNEQFF TGCAGTGCTAGAGGAGGCAATGAGCAGTTCTTC NA TRBJ2-1 TRBV20-1 NA
CASRGGGQGAVASYNEQFF TGTGCCAGCCGTGGGGGGGGACAGGGGGCAGTAGCTTCCTACAATGAGCAGTTCTTC TRBD1 TRBJ2-1 TRBV6-1 NA
CASSASGRGEQYF TGTGCCAGCAGCGCATCGGGGCGGGGCGAGCAGTACTTC NA TRBJ2-7 TRBV25-1 NA
CASSFGDRVLLGYTF TGTGCCAGCAGCTTTGGGGACAGGGTTTTACTAGGCTACACCTTC TRBD1 TRBJ1-2 TRBV7-9 NA
CASSIGGATNEKLFF TGTGCCAGTAGTATCGGAGGGGCTACTAATGAAAAACTGTTTTTT NA TRBJ1-4 TRBV19 NA
CASSGTGDNEQFF TGTGCCAGCAGCGGGACAGGGGACAATGAGCAGTTCTTC TRBD1 TRBJ2-1 TRBV6-6 few
CASSFMSDTEAFF TGTGCCAGCAGTTTTATGTCGGACACTGAAGCTTTCTTT NA TRBJ1-1 TRBV12-3/TRBV12-4 NA
CASSFADRSSYEQYF TGTGCCAGCAGCTTCGCAGACAGGAGCTCCTACGAGCAGTACTTC NA TRBJ2-7 TRBV7-9 few
CASRSTVTDTQYF TGCGCCAGCAGGTCGACAGTCACAGATACGCAGTATTTT NA TRBJ2-3 TRBV5-1 NA
CASSLAGSRDEAFF TGTGCCAGCAGCTTAGCGGGTAGTCGGGATGAAGCTTTCTTT NA TRBJ1-1 TRBV7-9 few
CATTTGLSYNEQFF TGTGCCACCACGACGGGACTATCGTACAATGAGCAGTTCTTC TRBD2 TRBJ2-1 TRBV27 NA
CASSRTSGSLNEQFF TGTGCCAGCAGCCGAACTAGCGGGAGTTTAAATGAGCAGTTCTTC TRBD2 TRBJ2-1 TRBV7-8 NA
CASSLDVRSNSPLHF TGTGCCAGCAGCTTAGATGTACGCAGTAATTCACCCCTCCACTTT NA TRBJ1-6 TRBV7-6 NA
CAISEADQETQYF TGTGCCATCAGTGAGGCAGATCAAGAGACCCAGTACTTC NA TRBJ2-5 TRBV10-3 NA
CASSPSGNEQFF TGTGCCAGCTCACCAAGCGGCAATGAGCAGTTCTTC NA TRBJ2-1 TRBV18 NA
CAWSVSRQGNSPLHF TGTGCCTGGAGTGTATCCCGGCAGGGGAATTCACCCCTCCACTTT NA TRBJ1-6 TRBV30 NA
CASSHSSGGTDTQYF TGTGCCAGCAGCCATTCTAGCGGAGGCACAGATACGCAGTATTTT TRBD2 TRBJ2-3 TRBV5-4 few
CASSYDRVAIDTF TGTGCCAGCAGTTACGACAGGGTGGCAATCGACACCTTC TRBD1 TRBJ1-2 TRBV6-6 once
CASSLGSVREGYGYTF TGTGCCAGCAGCTTGGGATCGGTCAGGGAAGGGTATGGCTACACCTTC NA TRBJ1-2 TRBV5-6 NA
CASSLGGPNYGYTF TGTGCCAGCAGTCTCGGGGGGCCCAACTATGGCTACACCTTC NA TRBJ1-2 TRBV6-1 NA
CASSESDRRGSPLHF TGCGCCAGCAGTGAGTCGGACAGGCGGGGATCACCCCTCCACTTT TRBD1 TRBJ1-6 TRBV10-2 NA
CASLRDRGNNEQFF TGTGCCAGCCTCCGGGACAGGGGGAACAATGAGCAGTTCTTC TRBD1 TRBJ2-1 TRBV6-5 NA
CASRLADAVYEQYF TGTGCCAGCCGCCTAGCGGATGCCGTCTACGAGCAGTACTTC TRBD2 TRBJ2-7 TRBV27 NA
CASSATATNEKLFF TGTGCCAGCTCAGCAACTGCAACTAATGAAAAACTGTTTTTT NA TRBJ1-4 TRBV18 NA
CASKGKGSDGYTF TGTGCCAGCAAGGGGAAGGGGTCAGATGGCTACACCTTC NA TRBJ1-2 TRBV27 NA
CASSRGLTLGNTIYF TGCGCCAGCAGCAGGGGACTGACCCTTGGAAACACCATATATTTT NA TRBJ1-3 TRBV5-1 NA